This record concerns one TCR beta chain sequence. No antigen is known for it. The V gene end was trimmed by 5 bases and the J gene end by 2 bases; junction bases not matched to a gene: 9. There are 17 residues in the CDR3. CDR1 and CDR2 from the germline V gene are MNHNY and SVGAGI (reference sequence). This entry belongs to a study of T cell responses to AZD1222 COVID-19 vaccine. Here immunoSEQ multiplex PCR was the method, and the copy in TCRdb shows in-frame clones only, minus some. The sample shows about 130,000 clones, about 82% of them seen only once. Findings of the study overall: Spike-specific TCR breadth and depth went up after people got two AZD1222 doses. Repertoires were sampled only after the peak T cell response.

The sequenced sample was peripheral blood, obtained on day 0 of AZD1222 vaccination. This TCR came from an adult in good health. This chain uses TRBV6-6 with TRBJ2-1; 10 bases line up with TRBD1. CDR3 in amino acids: CASSRSRQGAAYNEQFF. The CDR3 coding sequence is TGTGCCAGCAGTCGCTCCCGACAGGGGGCCGCCTACAATGAGCAGTTCTTC.